Listed below are T cell receptor beta chains from one sample, sequenced in a study of blood T cell repertoires in COVID-19. The repertoire was sequenced with immunoSEQ multiplex PCR; TCRdb's copy has only in-frame clones and lacks some. The table lists 200,000 to 250,000 clones, 80% of them singletons, with roughly 13% in the top ten. The specimen was peripheral blood. The receptors originated from a human donor in a cohort sampled during active COVID-19. The CDR3 runs from the conserved cysteine through the conserved F or W. Each record gives: V gene, clone size, D gene, J gene, CDR3 protein, CDR3 DNA. D genes are given only for firm matches. Part of the rows lack a size; the others show once, few, many or a class for expanded clones.

TRBV6-5	-	TRBD1	TRBJ2-7	CASTRGQGGEQYF	TGTGCCAGCACCCGGGGACAGGGCGGCGAGCAGTACTTC
TRBV27	-	-	TRBJ2-6	CASSLGQPGANVLTF	TGTGCCAGCAGTTTAGGACAGCCTGGTGCCAACGTCCTGACTTTC
TRBV5-3	-	-	TRBJ2-7	CARSSNTQGDEQYF	TGTGCCAGAAGCTCCAATACACAGGGAGACGAGCAGTACTTC
TRBV28	once	-	TRBJ1-2	CASSLDLGVGYTF	TGTGCCAGCAGTTTAGACTTGGGTGTCGGCTACACCTTC
TRBV9	-	TRBD2	TRBJ2-3	CASSVDGGRIRTQYF	TGTGCCAGCAGCGTAGATGGCGGGAGGATTCGGACGCAGTATTTT
TRBV19	-	TRBD2	TRBJ2-3	CASSGGTSGLDTDTQYF	TGTGCCAGTAGTGGGGGGACTAGCGGTTTAGACACAGATACGCAGTATTTT
TRBV28	-	-	TRBJ1-4	CASRWASSNEKLFF	TGTGCCAGCAGGTGGGCAAGCTCTAATGAAAAACTGTTTTTT
TRBV4-2	-	-	TRBJ2-5	CASSRDLETQYF	TGTGCCAGCAGTCGGGACTTAGAGACCCAGTACTTC
TRBV6-6	-	TRBD2	TRBJ2-5	CASSFSSGGLAAQYF	TGTGCCAGCAGTTTCAGTAGCGGGGGCCTAGCGGCCCAGTACTTC
TRBV5-4	-	-	TRBJ1-6	CASSLDRTGLNSPLHF	TGTGCCAGCAGCTTGGACCGTACAGGGCTTAATTCACCCCTCCACTTT
TRBV3-1/TRBV3-2	-	TRBD1	TRBJ2-2	CASSPRGPGYNTGELFF	TGTGCCAGCAGCCCAAGGGGGCCGGGGTATAACACCGGGGAGCTGTTTTTT
TRBV6-5	-	TRBD1	TRBJ2-1	CASRWADRGNEQFF	TGTGCCAGCAGATGGGCGGACAGGGGTAATGAGCAGTTCTTC
TRBV9	-	-	TRBJ1-6	CASSEYETSDYNSPLHF	TGTGCCAGCAGCGAGTATGAGACTTCGGACTATAATTCACCCCTCCACTTT
TRBV4-2	few	-	TRBJ1-2	CASSQGQANYGYTF	TGTGCCAGCAGCCAAGGGCAGGCTAACTATGGCTACACCTTC
TRBV11-2	-	-	TRBJ2-7	CASSLDLQAPYEQYF	TGTGCCAGCAGCTTAGATTTGCAGGCGCCCTACGAGCAGTACTTC
TRBV7-9	few	TRBD1	TRBJ2-7	CASSFGTGVPYEQYF	TGTGCCAGCAGCTTTGGGACAGGGGTCCCCTACGAGCAGTACTTC
TRBV3-1/TRBV3-2	once	TRBD1	TRBJ2-7	CASSPGTGGIYEQYF	TGTGCCAGCAGTCCCGGGACAGGGGGCATCTACGAGCAGTACTTC
TRBV6-1	-	-	TRBJ2-2	CASSEAALNTGELFF	TGTGCCAGCAGTGAAGCGGCCTTAAACACCGGGGAGCTGTTTTTT
TRBV28	once	TRBD2	TRBJ2-5	CASNRRGGGGEPQYF	TGTGCCAGCAATCGTAGGGGCGGGGGAGGAGAACCCCAGTACTTC
TRBV6-4	-	TRBD1	TRBJ2-1	CASSRGGQGHNEQFF	TGTGCCAGCAGTCGCGGGGGACAGGGCCACAATGAGCAGTTCTTC
TRBV18	once	TRBD2	TRBJ2-2	CASSLSGRADTGELFF	TGTGCCAGCTCCCTTAGCGGGAGGGCCGACACCGGGGAGCTGTTTTTT
TRBV3-1/TRBV3-2	-	TRBD1	TRBJ1-4	CASSRGQGREKLFF	TGTGCCAGCAGCCGTGGACAGGGTAGGGAAAAACTGTTTTTT
TRBV7-9	few	-	TRBJ1-2	CASSLASGGGDGYTF	TGTGCCAGCAGCTTAGCGAGTGGCGGGGGTGATGGCTACACCTTC
TRBV4-1	-	-	TRBJ2-3	CASSQDGPGTDTQYF	TGCGCCAGCAGCCAAGATGGGCCTGGCACAGATACGCAGTATTTT
TRBV5-1	-	TRBD2	TRBJ2-3	CASSSASGTLTDTQYF	TGCGCCAGCAGCAGCGCTAGCGGGACCCTCACAGATACGCAGTATTTT
TRBV20-1	-	-	TRBJ2-7	CSARGNEQYF	TGCAGTGCGCGGGGTAACGAGCAGTACTTC
TRBV6-2/TRBV6-3	-	TRBD1	TRBJ1-2	CASSYTDRVPGYTF	TGTGCCAGCAGTTACACGGACAGGGTACCTGGCTACACCTTC
TRBV15	few	TRBD2	TRBJ2-3	CATSPQGLAGGGTDTQYF	TGTGCCACCAGCCCCCAGGGACTAGCGGGAGGGGGTACAGATACGCAGTATTTT
TRBV4-2	-	TRBD1	TRBJ1-1	CASSLLDRVHTEAFF	TGTGCCAGCAGCCTACTGGACAGGGTGCACACTGAAGCTTTCTTT
TRBV9	-	-	TRBJ1-5	CASSPGSVNQPQHF	TGTGCCAGCAGCCCCGGGAGTGTTAATCAGCCCCAGCATTTT
TRBV4-2	-	-	TRBJ2-1	CASSQDVRGGAQGEQFF	TGTGCCAGCAGCCAAGATGTGAGGGGGGGGGCCCAGGGTGAGCAGTTCTTC
TRBV29-1	-	TRBD1	TRBJ1-2	CSVDPTGSGGYTF	TGCAGCGTTGACCCGACAGGGTCGGGTGGCTACACCTTC
TRBV7-8	-	-	TRBJ2-3	CASSFLTDTQYF	TGTGCCAGCAGCTTCCTGACAGATACGCAGTATTTT
TRBV19	-	TRBD1	TRBJ1-2	CASSTPGGAGYGYTF	TGTGCCAGTAGTACCCCAGGGGGCGCGGGCTATGGCTACACCTTC
TRBV28	-	TRBD1	TRBJ1-1	CASSLGQGGNTEAFF	TGTGCCAGCAGTCTCGGACAGGGAGGGAACACTGAAGCTTTCTTT
TRBV10-3	-	TRBD2	TRBJ2-3	CAIRDSSGASTDTQYF	TGTGCCATCAGAGACTCTAGCGGGGCTAGCACAGATACGCAGTATTTT
TRBV29-1	many	TRBD2	TRBJ2-3	CSASGFTDTQYF	TGCAGCGCTAGCGGTTTCACAGATACGCAGTATTTT